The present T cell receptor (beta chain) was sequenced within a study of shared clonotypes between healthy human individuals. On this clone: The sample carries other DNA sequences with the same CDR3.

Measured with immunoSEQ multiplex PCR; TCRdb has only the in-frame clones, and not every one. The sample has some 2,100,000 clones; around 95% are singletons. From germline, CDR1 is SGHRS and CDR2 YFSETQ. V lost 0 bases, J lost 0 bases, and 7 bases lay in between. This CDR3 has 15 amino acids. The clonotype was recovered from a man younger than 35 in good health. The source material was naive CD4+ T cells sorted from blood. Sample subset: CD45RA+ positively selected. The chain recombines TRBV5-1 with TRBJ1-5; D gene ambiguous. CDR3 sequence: CASSLAGNSNQPQHF. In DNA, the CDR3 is TGCGCCAGCAGCTTGGCCGGAAATAGCAATCAGCCCCAGCATTTT.